A selection of T cell receptor beta chains follows, all from one sample in a study of blood T cell repertoires in COVID-19. The repertoire was sequenced with immunoSEQ multiplex PCR; TCRdb's copy has only in-frame clones and lacks some. The table records roughly 27,000 clones, 90% of them present only once. Sequenced: peripheral blood. The origin of the receptors is a woman aged 60-75 years with active COVID-19. Both conserved end residues are part of each CDR3. The D gene is left open where the match is weak. The listing skips clone size in some rows; elsewhere it reads once, few, many or a size class.

d_gene: TRBD2; v_gene: TRBV30; abundance: NA; j_gene: TRBJ2-3; CDR3nt: TGTGCCTGGAGTCCCGGACTAGCGGGGGTCACAGATACGCAGTATTTT; CDR3aa: CAWSPGLAGVTDTQYF
d_gene: NA; v_gene: TRBV28; abundance: NA; j_gene: TRBJ2-1; CDR3nt: TGTGCCAGCAGTTTCCAGGGTGTTATCAATGAGCAGTTCTTC; CDR3aa: CASSFQGVINEQFF
d_gene: TRBD1; v_gene: TRBV6-5; abundance: NA; j_gene: TRBJ1-6; CDR3nt: TGTGCCAGCAGTTACCTGACAGGGAGTAATTCACCCCTCCACTTT; CDR3aa: CASSYLTGSNSPLHF
d_gene: NA; v_gene: TRBV12-3/TRBV12-4; abundance: NA; j_gene: TRBJ1-2; CDR3nt: TGTGCCAGCAGCGATGACACGTATGGCTACACCTTC; CDR3aa: CASSDDTYGYTF
d_gene: NA; v_gene: TRBV11-3; abundance: NA; j_gene: TRBJ2-1; CDR3nt: TGTGCCAGCAGCTTAGATCACGGGGATGAGCAGTTCTTC; CDR3aa: CASSLDHGDEQFF
d_gene: TRBD2; v_gene: TRBV10-1; abundance: NA; j_gene: TRBJ2-1; CDR3nt: TGCGCCAGCAGTGACCCTGGGGGCGGGAGGGCCGATGAGCAGTTCTTC; CDR3aa: CASSDPGGGRADEQFF
d_gene: NA; v_gene: TRBV7-8; abundance: NA; j_gene: TRBJ2-3; CDR3nt: TGTGCCAGCAGCTCGAACTCCGGCGGAAGCACAGATACGCAGTATTTT; CDR3aa: CASSSNSGGSTDTQYF
d_gene: TRBD2; v_gene: TRBV4-3; abundance: once; j_gene: TRBJ2-3; CDR3nt: TGCGCCAGCAGCCAAGTTCGGGTAGCGGGACCCACAGATACGCAGTATTTT; CDR3aa: CASSQVRVAGPTDTQYF
d_gene: NA; v_gene: TRBV9; abundance: NA; j_gene: TRBJ1-6; CDR3nt: TGTGCCAGCAGCGTAGGCGGGGCCCGGGGTAATTCACCCCCCCACTTT; CDR3aa: CASSVGGARGNSPPHF
d_gene: TRBD2; v_gene: TRBV25-1; abundance: NA; j_gene: TRBJ2-7; CDR3nt: TGTGCCAGCAGTGAATATGGACTAGCGGCCTACGAGCAGTACTTC; CDR3aa: CASSEYGLAAYEQYF
d_gene: TRBD1; v_gene: TRBV6-2/TRBV6-3; abundance: few; j_gene: TRBJ1-5; CDR3nt: TGTGCCAGCAGACCTCGGGACAGGAGGGATCAGCCCCAGCATTTT; CDR3aa: CASRPRDRRDQPQHF
d_gene: NA; v_gene: TRBV28; abundance: NA; j_gene: TRBJ2-7; CDR3nt: TGTGCCAGCAGTTCCACAGGGTTGAGCTACGAGCAGTACTTC; CDR3aa: CASSSTGLSYEQYF
d_gene: NA; v_gene: TRBV18; abundance: NA; j_gene: TRBJ2-1; CDR3nt: TGTGCCAGCTCACAGGACACCCACAATGAGCAGTTCTTC; CDR3aa: CASSQDTHNEQFF
d_gene: NA; v_gene: TRBV5-1; abundance: NA; j_gene: TRBJ2-3; CDR3nt: TGCGCCAGCAGCCCCTCTCCTGGCGGGGTGACGGATACGCAGTATTTT; CDR3aa: CASSPSPGGVTDTQYF
d_gene: NA; v_gene: TRBV30; abundance: NA; j_gene: TRBJ1-1; CDR3nt: TGTGCCTGGAGTCTGAGGGCTGGAACTGAAGCTTTCTTT; CDR3aa: CAWSLRAGTEAFF
d_gene: NA; v_gene: TRBV25-1; abundance: NA; j_gene: TRBJ2-7; CDR3nt: TGTGCCAGCAGTGTCTTTTCGGGGTACGAGCAGTACTTC; CDR3aa: CASSVFSGYEQYF